Reported below is one T cell receptor beta chain. The antigen remains unidentified. The CDR3 contains 15 residues. CDR1 is SGHRS and CDR2 is YFSETQ in the germline V gene. Trimming at V came to 4 bases and at J to 2 bases, leaving 9 bases not matched to a gene. Unique molecular identifiers were incorporated during preparation of the TCRbeta library. TCRdb re-called the PCR reads through MiXCR, storing one row per CDR3 protein. The top ten clones hold around 0.79% of a sample with around 700,000 distinct CDR3 sequences, about 12% of them seen once. The record originates from a study of T-cell reconstitution after alpha-beta-depleted transplantation in children. Study-level points and caveats: The authors attributed T-cell counts and diversity one year after transplant mostly to newly produced T cells.

This sequence originates from a girl aged 2-10 years with congenital amegakaryocytic thrombocytopenia, due to receive a stem cell transplant. The material was PBMCs, obtained before TCRalphabeta/CD19-depleted stem cell transplant. This chain links TRBV5-1 with TRBJ2-7; TRBD1 matches 7 bases. CDR3 sequence reads: CASSPGDSATYEQYF. The CDR3 DNA reads TGCGCCAGCAGCCCTGGGGACAGCGCTACCTACGAGCAGTACTTC.